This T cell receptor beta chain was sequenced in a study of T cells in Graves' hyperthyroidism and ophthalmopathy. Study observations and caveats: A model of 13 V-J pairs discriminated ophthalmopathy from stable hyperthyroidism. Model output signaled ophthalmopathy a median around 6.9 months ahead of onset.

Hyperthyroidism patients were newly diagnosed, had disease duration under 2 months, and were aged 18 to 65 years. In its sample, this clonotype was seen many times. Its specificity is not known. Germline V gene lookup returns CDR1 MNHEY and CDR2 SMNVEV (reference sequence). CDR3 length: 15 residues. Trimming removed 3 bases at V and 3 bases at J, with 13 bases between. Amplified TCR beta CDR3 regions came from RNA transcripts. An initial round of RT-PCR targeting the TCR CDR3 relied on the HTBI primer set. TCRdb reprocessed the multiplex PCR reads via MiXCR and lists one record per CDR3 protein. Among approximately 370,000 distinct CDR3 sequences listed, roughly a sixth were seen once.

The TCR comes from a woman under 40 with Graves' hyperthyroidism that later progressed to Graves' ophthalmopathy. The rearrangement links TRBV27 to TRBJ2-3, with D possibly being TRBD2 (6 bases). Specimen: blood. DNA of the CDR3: TGTGCCAGCAGTTTCGAGGGAGGCAGGACAGATACGCAGTATTTT. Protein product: CASSFEGGRTDTQYF.